This is a list of T cell receptor beta chains from one sample in a study of radiation and T cells in renal cell carcinoma. Profiling relied on immunoSEQ multiplex PCR, and the TCRdb table lists in-frame clones only, not all of them. This sample has 150,000 to 200,000 clones; about 87% occur once, and the top ten carry 10% to 12%. This specimen was blood, taken from a patient whose treatment included radiotherapy and nephrectomy. These receptors were collected from a woman aged 45-59 years with renal cell carcinoma. Each CDR3 is given with its conserved first and last residue. D genes are given only for firm matches. Some rows mark clone size as missing; the rest say once, few, many or name a class of expanded clone.

abundance: .
d_gene: .
j_gene: TRBJ2-5
v_gene: TRBV18
CDR3aa: CASSPLRGGQETQYF
CDR3nt: TGTGCCAGCTCACCATTACGGGGAGGCCAAGAGACCCAGTACTTC

abundance: .
d_gene: TRBD1
j_gene: TRBJ2-2
v_gene: TRBV12-5
CDR3aa: CASGLESTGRTGELFF
CDR3nt: TGTGCTAGTGGTTTGGAATCGACAGGGCGGACCGGGGAGCTGTTTTTT

abundance: .
d_gene: .
j_gene: TRBJ1-2
v_gene: TRBV2
CDR3aa: CASSVQVFYGYTF
CDR3nt: TGTGCCAGCAGCGTTCAGGTTTTCTATGGCTACACCTTC

abundance: .
d_gene: TRBD2
j_gene: TRBJ2-5
v_gene: TRBV6-5
CDR3aa: CASSYTTSGQETQYF
CDR3nt: TGTGCCAGCAGTTACACGACTAGCGGACAAGAGACCCAGTACTTC

abundance: .
d_gene: .
j_gene: TRBJ2-1
v_gene: TRBV5-1
CDR3aa: CASTRLGAYNEQFF
CDR3nt: TGCGCCAGCACCCGACTAGGAGCCTACAATGAGCAGTTCTTC

abundance: .
d_gene: .
j_gene: TRBJ1-6
v_gene: TRBV11-2
CDR3aa: CASSLVGGTNSPLHF
CDR3nt: TGTGCCAGCAGCTTGGTCGGTGGGACTAATTCACCCCTCCACTTT

abundance: .
d_gene: .
j_gene: TRBJ1-5
v_gene: TRBV2
CDR3aa: CASSEGWRVQPQHF
CDR3nt: TGTGCCAGCAGCGAGGGGTGGAGGGTCCAGCCCCAGCATTTT

abundance: few
d_gene: TRBD1
j_gene: TRBJ2-2
v_gene: TRBV5-1
CDR3aa: CASSTGTGIVGELFF
CDR3nt: TGCGCCAGCAGCACCGGGACAGGGATCGTCGGGGAGCTGTTTTTT

abundance: few
d_gene: .
j_gene: TRBJ1-2
v_gene: TRBV25-1
CDR3aa: CASSPDGYGYTF
CDR3nt: TGTGCCAGCAGTCCTGACGGATATGGCTACACCTTC

abundance: .
d_gene: .
j_gene: TRBJ1-2
v_gene: TRBV15
CDR3aa: CATSRDTRSIYGYTF
CDR3nt: TGTGCCACCAGCAGAGATACACGGTCAATCTATGGCTACACCTTC

abundance: .
d_gene: TRBD2
j_gene: TRBJ2-3
v_gene: TRBV9
CDR3aa: CASSVGLAGGQDTQYF
CDR3nt: TGTGCCAGCAGCGTAGGACTAGCGGGGGGGCAAGATACGCAGTATTTT

abundance: .
d_gene: .
j_gene: TRBJ1-2
v_gene: TRBV5-6
CDR3aa: CASSLGDYGYTF
CDR3nt: TGTGCCAGCAGCTTGGGTGACTATGGCTACACCTTC

abundance: .
d_gene: .
j_gene: TRBJ2-1
v_gene: TRBV6-5
CDR3aa: CASSYSEGGPHNEQFF
CDR3nt: TGTGCCAGCAGTTACTCGGAGGGAGGACCCCACAATGAGCAGTTCTTC

abundance: .
d_gene: .
j_gene: TRBJ1-4
v_gene: TRBV2
CDR3aa: CASSDRVNEKLFF
CDR3nt: TGTGCCAGCAGTGACAGGGTTAATGAAAAACTGTTTTTT

abundance: .
d_gene: TRBD1
j_gene: TRBJ1-2
v_gene: TRBV6-4
CDR3aa: CASSRDRNYGYTF
CDR3nt: TGTGCCAGCAGTCGGGACAGGAACTATGGCTACACCTTC

abundance: .
d_gene: TRBD1
j_gene: TRBJ1-2
v_gene: TRBV7-6
CDR3aa: CASSSPGQGKGGYTF
CDR3nt: TGTGCCAGCAGTTCTCCGGGACAGGGTAAAGGGGGCTACACCTTC

abundance: .
d_gene: .
j_gene: TRBJ1-1
v_gene: TRBV10-3
CDR3aa: CAIKGRGDTEAFF
CDR3nt: TGTGCCATAAAGGGCAGGGGCGACACTGAAGCTTTCTTT

abundance: few
d_gene: .
j_gene: TRBJ1-5
v_gene: TRBV4-1
CDR3aa: CASSQYRDSNQPQHF
CDR3nt: TGCGCCAGCAGCCAATACAGGGATAGCAATCAGCCCCAGCATTTT

abundance: .
d_gene: .
j_gene: TRBJ1-4
v_gene: TRBV9
CDR3aa: CASSVDWGRTNEKLFF
CDR3nt: TGTGCCAGCAGCGTAGATTGGGGTCGGACTAATGAAAAACTGTTTTTT

abundance: .
d_gene: TRBD1
j_gene: TRBJ2-7
v_gene: TRBV7-2
CDR3aa: CASSYGGTGGVYEQYF
CDR3nt: TGTGCCAGCAGTTACGGCGGGACAGGCGGAGTTTACGAGCAGTACTTC

abundance: .
d_gene: .
j_gene: TRBJ1-5
v_gene: TRBV7-2
CDR3aa: CASSSPQGGRGYGPQHF
CDR3nt: TGTGCCAGCAGCTCCCCCCAGGGAGGCAGGGGTTATGGGCCCCAGCATTTT

abundance: .
d_gene: .
j_gene: TRBJ2-1
v_gene: TRBV9
CDR3aa: CASSVLGRVGYNEQFF
CDR3nt: TGTGCCAGCAGCGTGCTGGGCAGAGTAGGCTACAATGAGCAGTTCTTC

abundance: .
d_gene: .
j_gene: TRBJ1-6
v_gene: TRBV5-6
CDR3aa: CASSPTPGAVNSPLHF
CDR3nt: TGTGCCAGCAGCCCCACCCCCGGGGCGGTTAATTCACCCCTCCACTTT

abundance: .
d_gene: .
j_gene: TRBJ2-3
v_gene: TRBV5-1
CDR3aa: CASQGRTGADTQYF
CDR3nt: TGCGCCAGTCAGGGACGCACGGGGGCAGATACGCAGTATTTT

abundance: .
d_gene: TRBD1
j_gene: TRBJ2-3
v_gene: TRBV6-5
CDR3aa: CASSYRGLKDTQYF
CDR3nt: TGTGCCAGCAGTTACAGGGGGCTGAAGGATACGCAGTATTTT

abundance: .
d_gene: TRBD2
j_gene: TRBJ2-5
v_gene: TRBV6-5
CDR3aa: CASSWRGAGETQYF
CDR3nt: TGTGCCAGCAGTTGGCGGGGGGCGGGAGAGACCCAGTACTTC

abundance: once
d_gene: .
j_gene: TRBJ2-2
v_gene: TRBV5-1
CDR3aa: CASSLVGGAFTGELFF
CDR3nt: TGCGCCAGCAGCTTGGTGGGGGGCGCTTTCACCGGGGAGCTGTTTTTT

abundance: few
d_gene: .
j_gene: TRBJ1-1
v_gene: TRBV6-1
CDR3aa: CASALTVNTEAFF
CDR3nt: TGTGCCAGCGCACTGACAGTGAACACTGAAGCTTTCTTT

abundance: .
d_gene: .
j_gene: TRBJ1-1
v_gene: TRBV19
CDR3aa: CASSRGGRGTEAFF
CDR3nt: TGTGCCAGTAGTAGGGGGGGAAGAGGCACTGAAGCTTTCTTT

abundance: .
d_gene: TRBD1
j_gene: TRBJ2-7
v_gene: TRBV5-1
CDR3aa: CASSWDSGQGEYEQYF
CDR3nt: TGCGCCAGCAGCTGGGACTCCGGACAGGGAGAGTACGAGCAGTACTTC

abundance: once
d_gene: .
j_gene: TRBJ2-1
v_gene: TRBV5-4
CDR3aa: CASSLELGSSYNEQFF
CDR3nt: TGTGCCAGCAGCTTGGAACTGGGCAGCTCCTACAATGAGCAGTTCTTC

abundance: .
d_gene: .
j_gene: TRBJ2-3
v_gene: TRBV7-2
CDR3aa: CASSPAARGADTQYF
CDR3nt: TGTGCCAGCAGCCCCGCCGCGAGAGGGGCAGATACGCAGTATTTT

abundance: .
d_gene: TRBD1
j_gene: TRBJ1-2
v_gene: TRBV6-6
CDR3aa: CASSTSDREGYTF
CDR3nt: TGTGCCAGCAGTACCTCGGACAGGGAGGGCTACACCTTC

abundance: .
d_gene: .
j_gene: TRBJ1-2
v_gene: TRBV25-1
CDR3aa: CASSEWGPYGYTF
CDR3nt: TGTGCCAGCAGTGAATGGGGGCCCTATGGCTACACCTTC

abundance: .
d_gene: TRBD1
j_gene: TRBJ2-3
v_gene: TRBV6-5
CDR3aa: CASSSGQGPSTDTQYF
CDR3nt: TGTGCCAGCAGTTCCGGACAGGGACCAAGCACAGATACGCAGTATTTT

abundance: once
d_gene: .
j_gene: TRBJ1-1
v_gene: TRBV5-3
CDR3aa: CARSPTTYTSGDTEAFF
CDR3nt: TGTGCCAGAAGCCCCACGACTTACACCTCCGGGGACACTGAAGCTTTCTTT

abundance: .
d_gene: TRBD1
j_gene: TRBJ1-5
v_gene: TRBV10-3
CDR3aa: CASRDSNSNQPQHF
CDR3nt: TGTGCCAGCAGGGACAGCAATAGCAATCAGCCCCAGCATTTT

abundance: .
d_gene: .
j_gene: TRBJ2-5
v_gene: TRBV2
CDR3aa: CASYEASPGTQYF
CDR3nt: TGTGCCAGCTATGAGGCGTCGCCGGGGACCCAGTACTTC

abundance: .
d_gene: .
j_gene: TRBJ2-7
v_gene: TRBV27
CDR3aa: CASSFGRERLYF
CDR3nt: TGTGCCAGCAGTTTTGGCAGGGAGAGATTGTACTTC

abundance: .
d_gene: .
j_gene: TRBJ1-5
v_gene: TRBV7-8
CDR3aa: CASSAGLSSNQPQHF
CDR3nt: TGTGCCAGCAGCGCCGGATTGAGTAGCAATCAGCCCCAGCATTTT

abundance: .
d_gene: .
j_gene: TRBJ1-4
v_gene: TRBV9
CDR3aa: CASSVEGGAAEKLFF
CDR3nt: TGTGCCAGCAGCGTAGAGGGGGGGGCTGCTGAAAAACTGTTTTTT

abundance: .
d_gene: .
j_gene: TRBJ2-7
v_gene: TRBV2
CDR3aa: CASRETVSEQYF
CDR3nt: TGTGCCAGCAGGGAGACAGTATCCGAGCAGTACTTC

abundance: .
d_gene: .
j_gene: TRBJ1-4
v_gene: TRBV5-6
CDR3aa: CASSLRGEKLFF
CDR3nt: TGTGCCAGCAGCTTGAGGGGTGAAAAACTGTTTTTT

abundance: .
d_gene: .
j_gene: TRBJ1-4
v_gene: TRBV29-1
CDR3aa: CSVHGATNEKLFF
CDR3nt: TGCAGCGTACATGGAGCAACTAATGAAAAACTGTTTTTT

abundance: .
d_gene: TRBD2
j_gene: TRBJ2-7
v_gene: TRBV7-2
CDR3aa: CASSLTSGSYEQYF
CDR3nt: TGTGCCAGCAGCTTGACTAGCGGCTCCTACGAGCAGTACTTC

abundance: .
d_gene: TRBD1
j_gene: TRBJ2-7
v_gene: TRBV11-2
CDR3aa: CASSLAGTGGYEQYF
CDR3nt: TGTGCCAGCAGCTTAGCCGGGACAGGGGGATACGAGCAGTACTTC